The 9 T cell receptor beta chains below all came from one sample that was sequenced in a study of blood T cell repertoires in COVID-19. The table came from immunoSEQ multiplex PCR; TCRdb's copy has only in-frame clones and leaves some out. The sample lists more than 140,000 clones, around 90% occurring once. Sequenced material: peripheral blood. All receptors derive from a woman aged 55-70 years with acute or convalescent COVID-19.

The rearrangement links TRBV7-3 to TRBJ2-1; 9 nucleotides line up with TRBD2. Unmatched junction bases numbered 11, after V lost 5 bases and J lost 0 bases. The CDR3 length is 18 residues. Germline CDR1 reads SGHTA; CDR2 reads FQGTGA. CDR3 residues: CASSKGTGGGASYNEQFF. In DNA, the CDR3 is TGTGCCAGCAGCAAAGGCACCGGCGGGGGGGCCTCCTACAATGAGCAGTTCTTC.

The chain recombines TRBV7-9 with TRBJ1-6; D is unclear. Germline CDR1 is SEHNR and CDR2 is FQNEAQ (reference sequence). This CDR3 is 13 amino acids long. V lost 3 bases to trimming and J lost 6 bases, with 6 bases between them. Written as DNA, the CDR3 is TGTGCCAGCAGCTTTAATCGTAATTCACCCCTCCACTTT. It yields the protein CASSFNRNSPLHF.

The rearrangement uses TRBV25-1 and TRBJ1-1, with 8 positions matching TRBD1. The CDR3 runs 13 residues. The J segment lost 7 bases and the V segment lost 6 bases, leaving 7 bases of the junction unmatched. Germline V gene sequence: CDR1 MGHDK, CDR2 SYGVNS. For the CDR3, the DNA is TGTGCCAGCAGCAGGGGGCTTAATGGTGAAGCTTTCTTT. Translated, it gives CASSRGLNGEAFF.

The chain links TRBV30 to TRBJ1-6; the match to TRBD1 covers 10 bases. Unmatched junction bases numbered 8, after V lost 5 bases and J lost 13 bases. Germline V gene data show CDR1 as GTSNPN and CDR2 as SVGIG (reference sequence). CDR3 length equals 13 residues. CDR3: CAWDPDRGMPLHF. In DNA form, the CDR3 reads TGTGCCTGGGACCCGGACAGGGGGATGCCCCTCCACTTT.

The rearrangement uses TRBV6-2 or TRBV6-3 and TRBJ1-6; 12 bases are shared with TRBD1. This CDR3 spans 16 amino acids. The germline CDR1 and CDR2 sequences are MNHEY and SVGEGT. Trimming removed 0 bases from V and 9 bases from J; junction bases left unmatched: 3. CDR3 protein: CASSYSGTGGSSPLHF. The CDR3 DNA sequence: TGTGCCAGCAGTTACTCCGGGACAGGGGGCAGTTCACCCCTCCACTTT.

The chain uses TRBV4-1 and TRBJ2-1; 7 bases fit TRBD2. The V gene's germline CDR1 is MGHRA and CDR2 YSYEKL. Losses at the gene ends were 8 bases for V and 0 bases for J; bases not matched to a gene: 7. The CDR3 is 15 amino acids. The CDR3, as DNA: TGCGCCAGCTGCCGGGGGGTGAGCTCCTACAATGAGCAGTTCTTC. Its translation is CASCRGVSSYNEQFF.

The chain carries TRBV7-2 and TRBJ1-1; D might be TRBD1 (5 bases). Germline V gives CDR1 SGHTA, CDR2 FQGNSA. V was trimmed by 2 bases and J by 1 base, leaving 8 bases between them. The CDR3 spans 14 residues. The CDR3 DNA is TGTGCCAGCAGCTTATCGGGGGGGAACACTGAAGCTTTCTTT. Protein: CASSLSGGNTEAFF. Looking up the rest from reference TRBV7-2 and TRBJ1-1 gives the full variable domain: GAGVSQSPSNKVTEKGKDVELRCDPISGHTALYWYRQSLGQGLEFLIYFQGNSAPDKSGLPSDRFSAERTGGSVSTLTIQRTQQEDSAVYLCASSLSGGNTEAFFGQGTRLTVV.

CDR3 bases: TGTGCCAGCTCACCGTCCGGAGGGGGGGGGCGTTCCGAGCAGTACTTC. Translation gives CASSPSGGGGRSEQYF. The chain combines TRBV18 with TRBJ2-7; D may be TRBD2 (7 bases). V lost 3 bases and J 6 bases, leaving 21 bases between the germline ends. CDR1 is KGHSH and CDR2 is LQKENI in the germline V gene. The CDR3 is made up of 16 amino acids.

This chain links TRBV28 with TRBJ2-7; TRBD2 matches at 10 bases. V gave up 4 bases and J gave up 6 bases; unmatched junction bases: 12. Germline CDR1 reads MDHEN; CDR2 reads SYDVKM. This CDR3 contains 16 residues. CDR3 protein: CASSSIYLAGVGEQYF. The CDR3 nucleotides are TGTGCCAGCAGTTCCATTTACCTAGCGGGGGTCGGCGAGCAGTACTTC.